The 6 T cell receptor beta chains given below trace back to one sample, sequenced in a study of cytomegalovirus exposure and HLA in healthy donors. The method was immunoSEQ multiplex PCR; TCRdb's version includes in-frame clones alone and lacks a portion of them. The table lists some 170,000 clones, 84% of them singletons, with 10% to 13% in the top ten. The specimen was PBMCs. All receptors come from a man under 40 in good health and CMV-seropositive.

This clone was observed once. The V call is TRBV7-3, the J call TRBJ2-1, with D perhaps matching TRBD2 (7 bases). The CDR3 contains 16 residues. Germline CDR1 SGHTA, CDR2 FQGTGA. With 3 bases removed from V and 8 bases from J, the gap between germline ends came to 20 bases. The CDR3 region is CASSLTGGTLGYEQFF. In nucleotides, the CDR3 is TGTGCCAGCAGCTTGACGGGGGGCACGTTGGGGTATGAGCAGTTCTTC.

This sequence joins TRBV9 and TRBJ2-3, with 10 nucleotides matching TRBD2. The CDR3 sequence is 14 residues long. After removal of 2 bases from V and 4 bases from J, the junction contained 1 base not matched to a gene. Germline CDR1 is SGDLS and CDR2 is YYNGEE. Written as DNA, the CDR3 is TGTGCCAGCAGCGTGAGCGGGGGGGCAGATACGCAGTATTTT. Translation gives CASSVSGGADTQYF.

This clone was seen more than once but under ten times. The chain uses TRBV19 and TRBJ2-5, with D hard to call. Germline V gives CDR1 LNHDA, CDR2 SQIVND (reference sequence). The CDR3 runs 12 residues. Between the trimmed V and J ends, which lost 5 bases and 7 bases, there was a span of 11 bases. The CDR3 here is CASSSAPGTQYF. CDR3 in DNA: TGTGCCAGTAGTTCTGCGCCGGGGACCCAGTACTTC.

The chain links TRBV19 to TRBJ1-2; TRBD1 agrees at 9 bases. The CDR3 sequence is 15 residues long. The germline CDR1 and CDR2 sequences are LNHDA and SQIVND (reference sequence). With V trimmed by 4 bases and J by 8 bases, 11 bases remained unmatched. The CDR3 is CASSTPPGQGGGYTF. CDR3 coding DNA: TGTGCCAGTAGTACACCACCGGGACAGGGAGGCGGCTACACCTTC.

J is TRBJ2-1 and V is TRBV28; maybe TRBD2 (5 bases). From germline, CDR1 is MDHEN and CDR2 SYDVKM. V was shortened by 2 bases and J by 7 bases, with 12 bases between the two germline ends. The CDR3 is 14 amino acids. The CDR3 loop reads CASSLLRTSNEQFF. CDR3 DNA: TGTGCCAGCAGTTTACTCCGTACTAGTAATGAGCAGTTCTTC.

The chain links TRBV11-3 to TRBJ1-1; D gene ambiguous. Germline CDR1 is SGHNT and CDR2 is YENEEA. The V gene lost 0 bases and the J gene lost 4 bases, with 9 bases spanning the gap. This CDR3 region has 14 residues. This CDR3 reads CASSLENSGTEAFF. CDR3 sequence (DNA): TGTGCCAGCAGCTTAGAAAACTCCGGCACTGAAGCTTTCTTT.